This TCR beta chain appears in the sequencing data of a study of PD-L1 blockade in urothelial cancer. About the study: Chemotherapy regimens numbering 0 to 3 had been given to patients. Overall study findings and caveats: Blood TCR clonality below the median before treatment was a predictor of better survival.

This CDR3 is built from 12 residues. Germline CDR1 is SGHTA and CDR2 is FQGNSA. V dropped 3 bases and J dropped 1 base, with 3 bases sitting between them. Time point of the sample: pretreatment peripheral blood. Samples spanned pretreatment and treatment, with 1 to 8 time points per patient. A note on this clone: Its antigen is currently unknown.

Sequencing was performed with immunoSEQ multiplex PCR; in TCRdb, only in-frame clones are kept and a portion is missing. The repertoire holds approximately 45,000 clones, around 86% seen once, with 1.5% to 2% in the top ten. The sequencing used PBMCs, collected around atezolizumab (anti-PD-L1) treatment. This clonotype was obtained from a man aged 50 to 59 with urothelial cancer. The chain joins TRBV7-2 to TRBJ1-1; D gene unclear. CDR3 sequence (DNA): TGTGCCAGCAGCTTCAGGAACACTGAAGCTTTCTTT. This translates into CASSFRNTEAFF.